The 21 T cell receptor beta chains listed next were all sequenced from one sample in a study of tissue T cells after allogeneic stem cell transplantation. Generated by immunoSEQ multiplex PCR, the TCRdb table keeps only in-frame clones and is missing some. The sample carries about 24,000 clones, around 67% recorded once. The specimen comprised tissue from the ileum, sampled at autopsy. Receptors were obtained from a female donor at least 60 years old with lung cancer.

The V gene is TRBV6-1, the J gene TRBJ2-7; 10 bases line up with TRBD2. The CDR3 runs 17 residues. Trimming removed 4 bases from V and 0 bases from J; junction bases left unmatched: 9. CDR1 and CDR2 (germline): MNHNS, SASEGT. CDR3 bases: TGTGCCAGCAGTGGTGTAGCGGGGGGCCCAACCTCCTACGAGCAGTACTTC. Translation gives CASSGVAGGPTSYEQYF.

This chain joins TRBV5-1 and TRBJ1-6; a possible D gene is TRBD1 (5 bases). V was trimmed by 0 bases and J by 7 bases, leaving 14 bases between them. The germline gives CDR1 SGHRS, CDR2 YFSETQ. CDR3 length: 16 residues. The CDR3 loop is CASSLDTGTPNSPLHF. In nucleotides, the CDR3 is TGCGCCAGCAGCTTGGATACCGGGACTCCCAATTCACCCCTCCACTTT.

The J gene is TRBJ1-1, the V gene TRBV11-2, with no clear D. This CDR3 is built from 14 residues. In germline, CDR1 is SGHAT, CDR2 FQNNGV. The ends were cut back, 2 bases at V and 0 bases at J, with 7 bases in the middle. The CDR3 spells CASSLKGMNTEAFF. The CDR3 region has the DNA TGTGCCAGCAGCTTAAAGGGAATGAACACTGAAGCTTTCTTT.

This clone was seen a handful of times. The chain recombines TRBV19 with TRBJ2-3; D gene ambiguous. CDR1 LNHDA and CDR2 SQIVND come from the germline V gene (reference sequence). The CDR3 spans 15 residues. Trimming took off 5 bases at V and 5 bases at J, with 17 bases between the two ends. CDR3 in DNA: TGTGCCAGTAGTTTTACTGGGCAATCCGGAGATACGCAGTATTTT. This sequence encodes CASSFTGQSGDTQYF.

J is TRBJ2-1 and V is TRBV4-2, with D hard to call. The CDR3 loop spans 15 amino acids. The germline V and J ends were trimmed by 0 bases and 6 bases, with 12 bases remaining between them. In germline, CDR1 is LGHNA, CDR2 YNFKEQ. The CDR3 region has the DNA TGTGCCAGCAGCCAAGATGTCGTTCGGATCAATGAGCAGTTCTTC. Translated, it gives CASSQDVVRINEQFF.

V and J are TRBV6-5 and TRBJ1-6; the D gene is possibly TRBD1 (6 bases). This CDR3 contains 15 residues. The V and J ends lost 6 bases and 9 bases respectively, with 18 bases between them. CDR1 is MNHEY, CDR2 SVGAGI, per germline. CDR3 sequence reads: CASSPRDIWSSPLHF. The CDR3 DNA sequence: TGTGCCAGCAGCCCCAGGGACATATGGAGTTCACCCCTCCACTTT.

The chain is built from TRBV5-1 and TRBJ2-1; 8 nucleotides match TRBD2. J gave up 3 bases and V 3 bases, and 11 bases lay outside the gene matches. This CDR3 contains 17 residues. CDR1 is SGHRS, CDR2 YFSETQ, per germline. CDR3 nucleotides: TGCGCCAGCAGCTCCAGCTCCGGGACTAGAATCTACAATGAGCAGTTCTTC. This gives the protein CASSSSSGTRIYNEQFF.

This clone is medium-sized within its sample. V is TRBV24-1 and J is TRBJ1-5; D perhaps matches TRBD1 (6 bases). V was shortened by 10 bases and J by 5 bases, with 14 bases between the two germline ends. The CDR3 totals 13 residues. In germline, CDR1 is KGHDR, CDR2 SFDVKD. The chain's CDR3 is CATQGFNYQPQHF. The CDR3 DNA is TGTGCCACGCAGGGGTTCAATTATCAGCCCCAGCATTTT.

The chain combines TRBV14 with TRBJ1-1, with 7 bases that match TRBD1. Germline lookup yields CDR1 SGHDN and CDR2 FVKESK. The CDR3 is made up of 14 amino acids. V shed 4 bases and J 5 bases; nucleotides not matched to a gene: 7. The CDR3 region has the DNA TGTGCCAGCAGCCTTTTGACAGGGAGGACTGAAGCTTTCTTT. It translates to CASSLLTGRTEAFF.

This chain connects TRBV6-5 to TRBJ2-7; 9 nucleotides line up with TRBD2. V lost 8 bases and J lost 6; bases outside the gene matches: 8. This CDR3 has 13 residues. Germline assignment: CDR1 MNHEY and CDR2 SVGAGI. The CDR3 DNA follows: TGTGCCAGCCGCGGGCGGGGGGGGAGCGAGCAGTACTTC. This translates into CASRGRGGSEQYF.

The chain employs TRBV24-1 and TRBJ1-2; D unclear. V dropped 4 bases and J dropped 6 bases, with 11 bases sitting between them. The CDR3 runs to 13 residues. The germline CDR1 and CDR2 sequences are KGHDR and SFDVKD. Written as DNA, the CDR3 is TGTGCCACCAGTGACGCCTTAGGGAATGGCTACACCTTC. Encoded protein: CATSDALGNGYTF.

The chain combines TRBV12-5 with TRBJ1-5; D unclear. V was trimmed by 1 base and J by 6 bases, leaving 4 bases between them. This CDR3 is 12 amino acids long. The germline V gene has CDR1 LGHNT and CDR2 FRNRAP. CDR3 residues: CASGLGPQPQHF. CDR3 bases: TGTGCTAGTGGTTTGGGCCCTCAGCCCCAGCATTTT.

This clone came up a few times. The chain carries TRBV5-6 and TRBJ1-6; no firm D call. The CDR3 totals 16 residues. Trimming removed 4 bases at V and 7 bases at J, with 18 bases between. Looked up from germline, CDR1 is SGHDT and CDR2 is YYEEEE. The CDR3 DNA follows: TGTGCCAGCAGCAGAGGACGGATGCATGGGAATTCACCCCTCCACTTT. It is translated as CASSRGRMHGNSPLHF.

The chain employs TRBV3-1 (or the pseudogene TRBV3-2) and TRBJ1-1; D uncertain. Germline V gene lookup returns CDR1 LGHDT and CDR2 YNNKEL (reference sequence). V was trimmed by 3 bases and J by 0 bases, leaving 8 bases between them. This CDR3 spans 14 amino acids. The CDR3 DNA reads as TGTGCCAGCAGCCAGGGAATAATGAACACTGAAGCTTTCTTT. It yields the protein CASSQGIMNTEAFF.

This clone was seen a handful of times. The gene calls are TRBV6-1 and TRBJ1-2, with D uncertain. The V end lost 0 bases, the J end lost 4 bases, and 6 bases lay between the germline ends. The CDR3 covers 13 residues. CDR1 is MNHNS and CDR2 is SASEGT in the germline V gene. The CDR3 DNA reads TGTGCCAGCAGTGAAGCGTTAGTCTATGGCTACACCTTC. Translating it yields CASSEALVYGYTF.

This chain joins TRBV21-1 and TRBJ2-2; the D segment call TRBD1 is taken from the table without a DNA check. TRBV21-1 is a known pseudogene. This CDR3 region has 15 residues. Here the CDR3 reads CASRTGDPNTGELFF. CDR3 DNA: TGTGCCAGCCGGACAGGGGATCCGAACACCGGGGAGCTGTTTTTT.

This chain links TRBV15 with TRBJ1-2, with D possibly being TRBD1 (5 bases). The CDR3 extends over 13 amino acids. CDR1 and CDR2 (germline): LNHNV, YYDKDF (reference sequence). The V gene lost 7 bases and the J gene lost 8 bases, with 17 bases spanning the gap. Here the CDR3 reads CATNTGTAKGYTF. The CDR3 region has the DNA TGTGCCACCAATACGGGGACGGCGAAGGGCTACACCTTC.

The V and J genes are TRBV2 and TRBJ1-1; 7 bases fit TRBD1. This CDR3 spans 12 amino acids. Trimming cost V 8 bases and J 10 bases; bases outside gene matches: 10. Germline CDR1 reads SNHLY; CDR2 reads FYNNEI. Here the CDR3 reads CASSRDSPAAFF. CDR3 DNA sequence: TGTGCCAGCTCGAGGGACAGCCCAGCAGCTTTCTTT.

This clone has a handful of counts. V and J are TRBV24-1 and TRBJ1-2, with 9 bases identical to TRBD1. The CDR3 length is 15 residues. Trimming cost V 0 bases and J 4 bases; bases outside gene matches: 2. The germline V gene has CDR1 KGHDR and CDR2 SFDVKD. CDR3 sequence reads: CATSDLRQGVYGYTF. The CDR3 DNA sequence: TGTGCCACCAGTGATTTGCGACAGGGGGTCTATGGCTACACCTTC.

For the CDR3, the DNA is TGCGCCAGCAGCTCAAACCCGGGACTAGCGGGAGGAGCCAAAAACATTCAGTACTTC. It translates to CASSSNPGLAGGAKNIQYF. The chain links TRBV5-1 to TRBJ2-4; 15 bases align to TRBD2. Germline V CDR1 and CDR2: SGHRS, YFSETQ. With V trimmed by 3 bases and J by 0 bases, 7 bases remained unmatched. The CDR3 sequence is 19 residues long.

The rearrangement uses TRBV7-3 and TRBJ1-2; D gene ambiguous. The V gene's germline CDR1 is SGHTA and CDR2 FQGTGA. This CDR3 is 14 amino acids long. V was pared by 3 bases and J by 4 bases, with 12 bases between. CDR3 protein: CASSFDNQGYGYTF. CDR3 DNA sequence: TGTGCCAGCAGCTTCGATAACCAAGGCTATGGCTACACCTTC.